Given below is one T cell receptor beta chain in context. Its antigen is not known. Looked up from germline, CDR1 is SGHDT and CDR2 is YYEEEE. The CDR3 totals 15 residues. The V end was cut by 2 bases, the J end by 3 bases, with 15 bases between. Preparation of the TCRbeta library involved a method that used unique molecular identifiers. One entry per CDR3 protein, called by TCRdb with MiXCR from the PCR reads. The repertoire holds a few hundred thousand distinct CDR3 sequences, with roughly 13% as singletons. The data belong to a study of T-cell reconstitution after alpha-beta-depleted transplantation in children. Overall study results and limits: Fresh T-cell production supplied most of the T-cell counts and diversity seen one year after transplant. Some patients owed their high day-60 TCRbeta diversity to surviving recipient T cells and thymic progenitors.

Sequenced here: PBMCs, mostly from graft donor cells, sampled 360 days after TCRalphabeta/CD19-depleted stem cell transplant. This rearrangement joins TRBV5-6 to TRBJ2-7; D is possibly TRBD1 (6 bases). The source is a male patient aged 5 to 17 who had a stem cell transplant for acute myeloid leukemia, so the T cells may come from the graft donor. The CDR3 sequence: CASSFPDRLFYEQYF. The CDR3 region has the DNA TGTGCCAGCAGCTTCCCAGACAGGCTCTTCTACGAGCAGTACTTC.